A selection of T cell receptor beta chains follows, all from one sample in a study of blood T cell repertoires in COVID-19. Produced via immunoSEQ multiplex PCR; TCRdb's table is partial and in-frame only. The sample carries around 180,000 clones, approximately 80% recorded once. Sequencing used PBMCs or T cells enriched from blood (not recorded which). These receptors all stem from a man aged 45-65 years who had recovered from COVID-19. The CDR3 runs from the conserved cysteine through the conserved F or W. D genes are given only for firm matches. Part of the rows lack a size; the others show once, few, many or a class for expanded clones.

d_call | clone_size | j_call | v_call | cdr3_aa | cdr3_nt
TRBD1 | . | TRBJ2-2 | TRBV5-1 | CASSQTGWTGELFF | TGCGCCAGCAGCCAGACAGGGTGGACCGGGGAGCTGTTTTTT
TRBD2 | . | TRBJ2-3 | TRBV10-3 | CAINAGGNGYTQYF | TGTGCCATCAACGCGGGGGGGAATGGGTATACGCAGTATTTT
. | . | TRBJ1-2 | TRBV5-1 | CASSPGGNYGYTF | TGCGCCAGCAGTCCAGGAGGGAACTATGGCTACACCTTC
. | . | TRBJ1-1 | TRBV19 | CASSIDRAGLNTEAFF | TGTGCCAGTAGTATAGATCGTGCAGGGTTGAACACTGAAGCTTTCTTT
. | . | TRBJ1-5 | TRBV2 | CASSLMRGISNQPQHF | TGTGCCAGCAGCTTGATGAGGGGGATTAGCAATCAGCCCCAGCATTTT
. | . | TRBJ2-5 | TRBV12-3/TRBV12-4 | CASSFKETQYF | TGTGCCAGCAGTTTCAAAGAGACCCAGTACTTC
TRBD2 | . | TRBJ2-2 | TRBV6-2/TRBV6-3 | CASSPAPGLAGGSGELFF | TGTGCCAGCAGCCCAGCCCCGGGACTAGCGGGGGGTTCCGGGGAGCTGTTTTTT
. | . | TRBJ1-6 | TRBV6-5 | CASSYWESWNSPLHF | TGTGCCAGCAGTTACTGGGAGTCTTGGAATTCACCCCTCCACTTT
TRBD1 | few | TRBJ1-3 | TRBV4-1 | CASSLGTASGNTIYF | TGCGCCAGCAGCCTAGGGACAGCGTCCGGAAACACCATATATTTT
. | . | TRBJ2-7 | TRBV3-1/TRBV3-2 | CASSQDVRRHEQYF | TGTGCCAGCAGCCAAGATGTCAGGAGGCACGAGCAGTACTTC
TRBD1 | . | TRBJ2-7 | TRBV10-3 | CAIRQGSSYEQYF | TGTGCCATCAGACAGGGGAGCTCCTACGAGCAGTACTTC
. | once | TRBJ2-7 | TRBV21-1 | CASSNGGTYGYYEQYF | TGTGCCAGCAGCAACGGGGGGACGTACGGGTACTACGAGCAGTACTTC
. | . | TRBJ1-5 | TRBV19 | CASTDKGGTHQPQHF | TGTGCCAGTACCGACAAGGGGGGGACCCATCAGCCCCAGCATTTT
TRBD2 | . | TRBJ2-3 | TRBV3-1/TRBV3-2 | CASSSRTSGGRGGDTQYF | TGTGCCAGCAGCTCCCGGACTAGCGGGGGCCGAGGAGGAGATACGCAGTATTTT
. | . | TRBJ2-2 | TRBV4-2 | CASSPETGNTGELFF | TGTGCCAGCAGCCCGGAGACAGGGAACACCGGGGAGCTGTTTTTT
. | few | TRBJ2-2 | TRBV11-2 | CASSPPWGGRELFF | TGTGCCAGCAGCCCCCCTTGGGGGGGCCGGGAGCTGTTTTTT
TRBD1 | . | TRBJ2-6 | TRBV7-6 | CASGQGAGGANVLTF | TGTGCCAGCGGGCAGGGGGCGGGAGGGGCCAACGTCCTGACTTTC
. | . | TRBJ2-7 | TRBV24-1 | CATRSGQGEQYF | TGTGCCACCAGGAGCGGGCAGGGCGAGCAGTACTTC
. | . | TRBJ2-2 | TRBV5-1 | CASSSWGAGELFF | TGCGCCAGCAGCTCTTGGGGGGCCGGGGAGCTGTTTTTT
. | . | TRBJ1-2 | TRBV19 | CASSQGLPYGYTF | TGTGCCAGTAGTCAGGGACTTCCCTATGGCTACACCTTC
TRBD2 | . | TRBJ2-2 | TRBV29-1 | CSVEPSGGRTNTGELFF | TGCAGCGTTGAGCCTAGCGGGGGCCGAACGAACACCGGGGAGCTGTTTTTT
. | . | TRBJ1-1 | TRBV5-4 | CASSIGKAGTAFF | TGTGCCAGCAGCATTGGAAAGGCGGGGACCGCTTTCTTT
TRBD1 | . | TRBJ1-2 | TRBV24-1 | CATSDPGQGADGYTF | TGTGCCACCAGTGATCCCGGACAGGGGGCGGATGGCTACACCTTC
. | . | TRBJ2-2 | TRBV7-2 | CASSLGHMLRANTGELFF | TGTGCCAGCAGCTTAGGACATATGCTTCGCGCGAACACCGGGGAGCTGTTTTTT
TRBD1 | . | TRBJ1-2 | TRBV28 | CASTQTGAYGYTF | TGTGCCAGCACCCAGACAGGGGCCTATGGCTACACCTTC
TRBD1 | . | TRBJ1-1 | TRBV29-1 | CSASGGAEAFF | TGCAGCGCCTCAGGGGGAGCTGAAGCTTTCTTT
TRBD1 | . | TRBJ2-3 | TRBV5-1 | CASSPNRGRWTDTQYF | TGCGCCAGCAGCCCCAACAGGGGGCGCTGGACAGATACGCAGTATTTT
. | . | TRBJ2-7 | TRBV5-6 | CASSLEGELYEQYF | TGTGCCAGCAGCTTAGAGGGGGAGTTGTACGAGCAGTACTTC
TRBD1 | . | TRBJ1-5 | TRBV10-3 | CAISEGDRGSGQPQHF | TGTGCCATCAGTGAAGGGGACAGGGGATCGGGGCAGCCCCAGCATTTT
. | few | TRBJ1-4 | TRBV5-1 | CASSLDRVGEKLFF | TGCGCCAGCAGCTTGGACAGGGTTGGAGAAAAACTGTTTTTT
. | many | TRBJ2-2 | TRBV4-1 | CASSPGLGATGELFF | TGCGCCAGCAGCCCGGGACTTGGGGCGACCGGGGAGCTGTTTTTT
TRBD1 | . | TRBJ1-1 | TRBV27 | CASSFSGGMNTEAFF | TGTGCCAGCAGTTTTTCAGGGGGGATGAACACTGAAGCTTTCTTT
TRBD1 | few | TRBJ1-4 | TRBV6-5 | CASAEDRGNEKLFF | TGTGCCAGCGCGGAGGACAGGGGGAATGAAAAACTGTTTTTT
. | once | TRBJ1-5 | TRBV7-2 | CASSLVPGDQPQHF | TGTGCCAGCAGCTTAGTGCCAGGGGACCAGCCCCAGCATTTT
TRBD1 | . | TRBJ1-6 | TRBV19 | CASSARQGLRANSPLHF | TGTGCCAGTAGTGCGCGACAGGGGTTAAGGGCAAATTCACCCCTCCACTTT
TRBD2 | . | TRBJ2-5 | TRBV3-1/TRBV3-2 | CASRPSGGARETQYF | TGTGCCAGCAGACCTAGCGGGGGGGCCCGAGAGACCCAGTACTTC
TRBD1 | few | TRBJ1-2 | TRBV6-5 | CASRKTGEGYTF | TGTGCCAGCAGGAAGACAGGGGAAGGCTACACCTTC
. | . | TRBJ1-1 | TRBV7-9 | CASSLRGTNTEAFF | TGTGCCAGCAGCTTACGAGGAACGAACACTGAAGCTTTCTTT
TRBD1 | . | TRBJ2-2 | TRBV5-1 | CASSFGTGTNTGELFF | TGCGCCAGCAGCTTCGGGACAGGGACGAACACCGGGGAGCTGTTTTTT
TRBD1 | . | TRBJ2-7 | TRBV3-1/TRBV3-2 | CASSGRTGTADEQYF | TGTGCCAGCAGCGGCCGGACAGGTACCGCTGACGAGCAGTACTTC
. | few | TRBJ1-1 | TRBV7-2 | CASSREGRNTEAFF | TGTGCCAGCTCCCGGGAGGGTCGGAACACTGAAGCTTTCTTT
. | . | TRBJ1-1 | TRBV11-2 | CASRGGDEAFF | TGTGCCAGCAGGGGGGGGGACGAAGCTTTCTTT
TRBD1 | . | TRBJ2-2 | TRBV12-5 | CASGLQPGQGAVGELFF | TGTGCTAGTGGTTTACAACCCGGACAGGGGGCCGTCGGGGAGCTGTTTTTT
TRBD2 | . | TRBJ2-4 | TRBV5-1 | CASSLVPASGGENIQYF | TGCGCCAGCAGCTTGGTTCCGGCTAGCGGGGGGGAAAACATTCAGTACTTC
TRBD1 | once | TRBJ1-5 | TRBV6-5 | CASRPRDSRNQPQHF | TGTGCCAGCAGACCTAGGGACAGCAGGAATCAGCCCCAGCATTTT
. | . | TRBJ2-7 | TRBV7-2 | CPLKGLSSYEQYF | TGTCCCCTCAAGGGACTGTCTAGTTACGAGCAGTACTTC